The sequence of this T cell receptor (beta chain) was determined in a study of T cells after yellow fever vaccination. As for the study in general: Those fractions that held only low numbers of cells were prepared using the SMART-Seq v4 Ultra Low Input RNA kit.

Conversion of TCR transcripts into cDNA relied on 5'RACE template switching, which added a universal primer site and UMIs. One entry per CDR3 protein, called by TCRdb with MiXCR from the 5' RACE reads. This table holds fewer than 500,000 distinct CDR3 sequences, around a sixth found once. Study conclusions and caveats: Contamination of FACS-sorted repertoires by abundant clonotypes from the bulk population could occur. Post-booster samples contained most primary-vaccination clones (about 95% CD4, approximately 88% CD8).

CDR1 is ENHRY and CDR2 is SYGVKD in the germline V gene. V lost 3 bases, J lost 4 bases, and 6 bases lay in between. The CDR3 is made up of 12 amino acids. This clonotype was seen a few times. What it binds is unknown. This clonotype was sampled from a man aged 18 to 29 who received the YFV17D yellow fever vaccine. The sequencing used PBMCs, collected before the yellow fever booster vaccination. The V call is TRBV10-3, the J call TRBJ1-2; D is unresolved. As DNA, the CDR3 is TGTGCCATCAGTGAACTCTCCTATGGCTACACCTTC. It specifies CAISELSYGYTF.